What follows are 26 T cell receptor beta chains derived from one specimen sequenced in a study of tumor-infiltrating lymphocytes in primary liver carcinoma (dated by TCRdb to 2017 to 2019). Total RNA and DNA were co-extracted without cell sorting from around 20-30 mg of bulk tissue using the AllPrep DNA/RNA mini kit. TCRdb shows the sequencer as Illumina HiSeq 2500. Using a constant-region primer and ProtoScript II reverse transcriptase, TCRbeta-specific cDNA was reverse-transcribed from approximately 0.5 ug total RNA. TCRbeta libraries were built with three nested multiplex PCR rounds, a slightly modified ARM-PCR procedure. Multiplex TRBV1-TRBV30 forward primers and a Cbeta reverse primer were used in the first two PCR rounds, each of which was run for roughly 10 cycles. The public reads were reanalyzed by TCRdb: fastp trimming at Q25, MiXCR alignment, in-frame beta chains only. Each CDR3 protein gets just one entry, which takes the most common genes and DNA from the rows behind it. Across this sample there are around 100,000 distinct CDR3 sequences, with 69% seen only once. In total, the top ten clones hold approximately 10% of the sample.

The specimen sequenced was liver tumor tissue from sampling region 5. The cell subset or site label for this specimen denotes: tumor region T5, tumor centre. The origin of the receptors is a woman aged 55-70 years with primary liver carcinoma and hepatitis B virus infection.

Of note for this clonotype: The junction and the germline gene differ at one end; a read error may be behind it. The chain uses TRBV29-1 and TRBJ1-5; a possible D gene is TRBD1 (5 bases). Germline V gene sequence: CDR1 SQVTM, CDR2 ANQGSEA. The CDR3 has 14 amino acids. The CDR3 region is CSVSTGTNNQPQRF. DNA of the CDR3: TGCAGCGTTTCCACCGGGACCAATAATCAGCCCCAGCGTTTT. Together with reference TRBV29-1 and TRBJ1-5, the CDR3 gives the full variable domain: SAVISQKPSRDICQRGTSLTIQCQVDSQVTMMFWYRQQPGQSLTLIATANQGSEATYESGFVIDKFPISRPNLTFSTLTVSNMSPEDSSIYLCSVSTGTNNQPQRFGDGTRLSIL.

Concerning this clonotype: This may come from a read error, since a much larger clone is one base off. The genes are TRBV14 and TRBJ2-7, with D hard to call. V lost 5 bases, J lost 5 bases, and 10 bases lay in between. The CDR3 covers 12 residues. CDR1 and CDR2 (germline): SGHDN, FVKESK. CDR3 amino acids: CASSLTSDEQYF. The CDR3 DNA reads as TGTGCCAGCAGCTTAACCTCGGACGAGCAGTACTTC.

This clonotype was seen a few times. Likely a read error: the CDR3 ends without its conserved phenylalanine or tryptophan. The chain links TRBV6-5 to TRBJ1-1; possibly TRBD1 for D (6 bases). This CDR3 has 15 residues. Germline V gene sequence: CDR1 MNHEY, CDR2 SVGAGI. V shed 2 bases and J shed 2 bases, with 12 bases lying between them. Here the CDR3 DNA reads TGTGCCAGCAGTTACGGGGGGGCGCTAAACACTGAAGCTTTCTTA. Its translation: CASSYGGALNTEAFL.

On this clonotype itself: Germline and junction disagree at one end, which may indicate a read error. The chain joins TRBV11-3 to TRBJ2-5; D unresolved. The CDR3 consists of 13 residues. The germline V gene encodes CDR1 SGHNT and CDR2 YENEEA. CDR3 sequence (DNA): TGTGCCAGCAGCTTTGTGAACCAAGAGTCCCAGTACTTC. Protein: CASSFVNQESQYF.

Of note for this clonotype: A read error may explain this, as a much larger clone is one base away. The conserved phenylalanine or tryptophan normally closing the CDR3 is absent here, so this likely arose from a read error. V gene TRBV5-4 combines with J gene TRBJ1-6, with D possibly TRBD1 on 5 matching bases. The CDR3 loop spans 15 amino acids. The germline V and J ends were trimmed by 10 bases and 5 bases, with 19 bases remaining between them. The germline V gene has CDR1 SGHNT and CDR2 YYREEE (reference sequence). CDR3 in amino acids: CALGASPSDNSPLHS. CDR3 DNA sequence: TGTGCCCTTGGGGCATCCCCCTCGGATAATTCACCCCTCCACTCT.

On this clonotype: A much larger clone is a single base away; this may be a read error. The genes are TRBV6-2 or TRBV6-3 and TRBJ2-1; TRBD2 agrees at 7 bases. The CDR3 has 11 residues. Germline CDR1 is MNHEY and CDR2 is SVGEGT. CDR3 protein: CASSLAAEQLF. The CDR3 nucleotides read TGTGCCAGCAGCCTAGCGGCGGAGCAGCTCTTC.

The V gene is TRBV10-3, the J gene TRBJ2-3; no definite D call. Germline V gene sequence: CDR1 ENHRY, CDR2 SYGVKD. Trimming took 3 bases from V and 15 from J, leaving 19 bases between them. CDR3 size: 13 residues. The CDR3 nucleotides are TGTGCCATCAGTGACCACATCGGAGATAGGCAATATTTT. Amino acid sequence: CAISDHIGDRQYF.

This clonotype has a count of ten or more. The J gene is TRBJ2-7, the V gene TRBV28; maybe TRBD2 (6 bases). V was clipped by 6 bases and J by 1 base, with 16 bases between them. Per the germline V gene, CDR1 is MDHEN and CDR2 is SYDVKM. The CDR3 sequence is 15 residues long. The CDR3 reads CASRPGGSVSYEQYF. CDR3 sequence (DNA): TGTGCCAGCAGACCCGGGGGATCGGTGTCCTACGAGCAGTACTTC.

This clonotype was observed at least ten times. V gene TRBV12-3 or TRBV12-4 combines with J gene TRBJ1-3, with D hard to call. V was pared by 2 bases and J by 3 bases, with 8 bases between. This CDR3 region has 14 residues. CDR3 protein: CASSLRVDGNTIYF. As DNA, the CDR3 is TGTGCCAGCAGTTTAAGAGTAGATGGAAACACCATATATTTT.

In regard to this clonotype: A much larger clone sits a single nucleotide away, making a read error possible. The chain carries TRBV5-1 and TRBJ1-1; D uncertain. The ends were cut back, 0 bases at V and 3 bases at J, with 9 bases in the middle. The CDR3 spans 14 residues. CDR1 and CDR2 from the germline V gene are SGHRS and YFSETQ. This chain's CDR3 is CASSLGARYTEAFF. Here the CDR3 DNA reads TGCGCCAGCAGCTTGGGTGCCAGATACACTGAAGCTTTCTTT.

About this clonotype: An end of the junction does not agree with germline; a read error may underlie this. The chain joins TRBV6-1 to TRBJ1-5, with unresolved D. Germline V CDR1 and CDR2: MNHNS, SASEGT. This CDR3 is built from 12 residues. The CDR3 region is CAGRQSNQPKHF. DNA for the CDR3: TGTGCCGGCCGGCAAAGCAATCAGCCCAAGCATTTT.

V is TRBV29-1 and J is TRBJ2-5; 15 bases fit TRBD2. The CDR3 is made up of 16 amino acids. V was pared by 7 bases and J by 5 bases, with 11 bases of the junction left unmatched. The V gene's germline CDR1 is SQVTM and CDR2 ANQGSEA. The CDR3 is CSAGLAGGWPHETQYF. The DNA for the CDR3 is TGCAGCGCGGGACTAGCGGGAGGTTGGCCGCATGAGACCCAGTACTTC.

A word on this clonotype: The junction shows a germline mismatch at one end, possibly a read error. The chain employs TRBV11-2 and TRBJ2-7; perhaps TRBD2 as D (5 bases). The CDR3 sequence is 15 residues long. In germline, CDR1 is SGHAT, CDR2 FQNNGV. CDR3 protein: CANSSPSGGRNEQYF. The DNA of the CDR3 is TGTGCCAACAGCTCTCCGAGTGGAGGCCGCAACGAGCAGTACTTC.

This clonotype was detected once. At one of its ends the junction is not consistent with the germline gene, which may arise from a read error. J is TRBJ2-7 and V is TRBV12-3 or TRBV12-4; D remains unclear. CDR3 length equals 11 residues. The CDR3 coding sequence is TGTGTCAGCGCCAACTCCTATGAGCAGTACTTC. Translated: CVSANSYEQYF.

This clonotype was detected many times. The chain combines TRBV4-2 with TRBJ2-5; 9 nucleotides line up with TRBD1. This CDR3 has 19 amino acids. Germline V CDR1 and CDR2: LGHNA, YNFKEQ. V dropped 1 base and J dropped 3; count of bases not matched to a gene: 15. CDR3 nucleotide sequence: TGTGCCAGCAGCCAAGGAGGGACAGGGACCCATCCTGGGGAAGAGACCCAGTACTTC. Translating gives CASSQGGTGTHPGEETQYF.

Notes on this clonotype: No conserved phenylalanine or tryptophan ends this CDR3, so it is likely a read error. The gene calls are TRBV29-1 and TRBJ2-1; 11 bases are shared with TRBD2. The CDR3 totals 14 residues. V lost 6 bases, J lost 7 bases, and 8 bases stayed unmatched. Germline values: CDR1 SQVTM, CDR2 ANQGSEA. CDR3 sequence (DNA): TGCAGCGTCGTCGGGACTAGCGGAAGAAATGAGCAGTTCTTG. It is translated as CSVVGTSGRNEQFL.

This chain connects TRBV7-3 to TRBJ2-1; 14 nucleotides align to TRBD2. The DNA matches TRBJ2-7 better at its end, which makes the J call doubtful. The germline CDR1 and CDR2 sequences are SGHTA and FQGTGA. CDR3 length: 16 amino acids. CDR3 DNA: TGTGCCAGCAGCAGAGCCGGGACTAGCGGGAGCAATGAGCAGTACTTC. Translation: CASSRAGTSGSNEQYF.

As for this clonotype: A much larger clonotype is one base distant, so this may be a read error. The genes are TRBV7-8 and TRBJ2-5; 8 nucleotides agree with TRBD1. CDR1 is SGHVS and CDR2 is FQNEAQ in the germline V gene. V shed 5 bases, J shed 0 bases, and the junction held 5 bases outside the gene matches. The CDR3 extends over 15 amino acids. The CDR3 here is CASSTGQGNQETQYF. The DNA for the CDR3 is TGTGCCAGCAGCACAGGACAGGGCAACCAAGAGACCCAGTACTTC.

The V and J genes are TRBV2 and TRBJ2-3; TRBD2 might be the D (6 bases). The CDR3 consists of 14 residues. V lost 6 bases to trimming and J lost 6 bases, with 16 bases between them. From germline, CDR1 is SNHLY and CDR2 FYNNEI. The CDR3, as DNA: TGTGCCAGCAGGCGGGACTGGGGGAGCGATACGCAGTATTTT. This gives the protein CASRRDWGSDTQYF.

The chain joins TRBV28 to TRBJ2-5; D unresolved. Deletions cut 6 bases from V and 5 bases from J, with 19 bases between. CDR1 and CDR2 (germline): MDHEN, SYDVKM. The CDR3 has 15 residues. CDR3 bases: TGTGCCAGCAGAGCCCATAAAGGGTCGACGGAGACCCAGTACTTC. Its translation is CASRAHKGSTETQYF. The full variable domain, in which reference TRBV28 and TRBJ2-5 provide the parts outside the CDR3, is DVKVTQSSRYLVKRTGEKVFLECVQDMDHENMFWYRQDPGLGLRLIYFSYDVKMKEKGDIPEGYSVSREKKERFSLILESASTNQTSMYLCASRAHKGSTETQYFGPGTRLLVL.

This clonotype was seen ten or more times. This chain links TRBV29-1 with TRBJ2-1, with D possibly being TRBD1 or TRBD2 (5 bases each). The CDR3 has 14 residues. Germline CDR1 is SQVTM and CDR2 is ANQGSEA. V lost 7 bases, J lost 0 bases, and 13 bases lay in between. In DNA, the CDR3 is TGCAGCGCCGACGGGACGGCCTCCTACAATGAGCAGTTCTTC. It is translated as CSADGTASYNEQFF.

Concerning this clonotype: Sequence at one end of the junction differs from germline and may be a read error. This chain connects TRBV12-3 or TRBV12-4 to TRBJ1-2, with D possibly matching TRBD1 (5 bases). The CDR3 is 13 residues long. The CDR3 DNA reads TGTGCCAGCGGCAGATCATGGGACTATGGTTACACCTTC. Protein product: CASGRSWDYGYTF.

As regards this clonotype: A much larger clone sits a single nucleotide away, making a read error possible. CDR3 amino acids: CASSRTSRRWSGELFF. The CDR3 bases are TGTGCCAGCAGCCGGACTAGCAGGAGATGGAGCGGGGAGCTGTTTTTT. The chain couples TRBV14 to TRBJ2-2; 8 bases are shared with TRBD2. Germline lookup yields CDR1 SGHDN and CDR2 FVKESK. This CDR3 region has 16 residues. The V and J ends lost 4 bases and 7 bases, in that order; junction bases with no gene match: 11.

Written as DNA, the CDR3 is TGTGCCATCACCCATGGCAAGGCTACTGAAGCTTTCTTT. Protein: CAITHGKATEAFF. V gene TRBV11-3 combines with J gene TRBJ1-1; D unresolved. Between the trimmed V and J ends, which lost 10 bases and 5 bases, there was a span of 17 bases. Germline CDR1 reads SGHNT; CDR2 reads YENEEA. This CDR3 comprises 13 residues.

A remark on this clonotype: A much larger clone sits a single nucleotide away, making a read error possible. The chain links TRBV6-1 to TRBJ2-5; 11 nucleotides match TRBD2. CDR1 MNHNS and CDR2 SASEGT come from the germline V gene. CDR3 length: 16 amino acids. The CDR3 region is CVSSVSSGRTGGTQYF. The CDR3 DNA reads TGTGTCAGCAGTGTCTCTAGCGGGAGGACTGGGGGGACCCAGTACTTC.

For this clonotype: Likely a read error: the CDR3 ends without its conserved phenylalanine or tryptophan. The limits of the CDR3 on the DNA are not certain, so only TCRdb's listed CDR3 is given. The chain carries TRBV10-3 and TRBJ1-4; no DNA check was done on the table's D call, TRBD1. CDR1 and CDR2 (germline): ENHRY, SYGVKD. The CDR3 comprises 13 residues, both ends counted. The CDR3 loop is CAISESFPYELFS.